This T cell receptor beta chain derives from a study of T-cell memory formation after mild COVID-19. Each CDR3 protein is one row after TCRdb ran MiXCR on the 5' RACE reads. The sample has around 530,000 distinct CDR3 sequences, roughly 21% seen once. Points from the study as a whole: Later expanders leaned CD4+, whereas day 15 to 85 contracting clones were balanced CD4/CD8. Shrinking CD4+ clones resided mostly in CM and EM, and CD8+ ones in EMRA. Some responding clones appeared in pre-infection memory, suggesting cross-reactive memory joined.

V lost 0 bases to trimming and J lost 5 bases, with 11 bases between them. The germline CDR1 and CDR2 sequences are LGHNA and YSLEER. This CDR3 has 14 amino acids. This clonotype turned up a few times. What it recognizes is unknown. The receptor was isolated from an adult woman who had mild COVID-19 (a few samples of this study predate the infection). Cell type and time point are not known. Input material: PBMCs or a T cell subset sorted from them (not recorded which). The rearrangement uses TRBV4-3 and TRBJ2-7; no definite D call. Here the CDR3 DNA reads TGCGCCAGCAGCCAAGATATCGATAGGCACGAGCAGTACTTC. Its translation: CASSQDIDRHEQYF.